The subject of this entry is one T cell receptor (beta chain). Cohorts were based on clinical histories the participants reported. This sample is part of a study of blood T cell repertoires in COVID-19. This table comes from immunoSEQ multiplex PCR, and its TCRdb copy is limited to in-frame clones, with some not included. The data show roughly 230,000 clones, approximately 84% seen once. The sample consisted of PBMCs or T cells enriched from blood (not recorded which). This TCR was recovered from a woman between 45 and 65 years old who had been exposed to COVID-19.

The CDR3 loop is CASSIPAGMNTEAFF. For the CDR3, the DNA is TGTGCCAGTAGTATTCCTGCAGGGATGAACACTGAAGCTTTCTTT. The chain joins TRBV19 to TRBJ1-1, with D maybe TRBD1 (5 bases). V lost 3 bases and J lost 0, with 11 bases in between. Germline CDR1 LNHDA, CDR2 SQIVND (reference sequence). This CDR3 is built from 15 residues.